A selection of T cell receptor beta chains follows, all from one sample in a study of CD4 T cells in relation to SARS-CoV-2 and coronaviruses. Profiling relied on immunoSEQ multiplex PCR, and the TCRdb table lists in-frame clones only, not all of them. The top ten clones hold approximately 4.5% of a sample with about 38,000 clones, around 82% of them seen once. The antigens for these receptors are not known. The sample taken for sequencing was naive CD4+ T cells from PBMCs, cultured in vitro. The source is an adult with COVID-19. Each CDR3 is given with its conserved first and last residue. D genes are given only for firm matches. Expanded clones get a size class; other rows say once, few or many, or leave the size out.

CDR3aa,CDR3nt,v_gene,abundance,j_gene,d_gene
CASSGGTGVYEQYF,TGTGCCAGCAGTGGGGGGACAGGGGTCTACGAGCAGTACTTC,TRBV25-1,-,TRBJ2-7,TRBD1
CASSYRGSPNEKLFF,TGTGCCAGCAGCTACAGGGGGTCGCCTAATGAAAAACTGTTTTTT,TRBV6-6,once,TRBJ1-4,TRBD1
CASSDRGTTDTQYF,TGTGCCAGCAGTGACAGGGGAACCACAGATACGCAGTATTTT,TRBV6-4,-,TRBJ2-3,-
CATSDRTLAGNTGELFF,TGTGCCACCAGTGACCGTACCCTAGCGGGAAACACCGGGGAGCTGTTTTTT,TRBV24-1,-,TRBJ2-2,TRBD2
CASSLVEGPEQFF,TGCGCCAGCAGCTTGGTGGAGGGGCCCGAGCAGTTCTTC,TRBV5-1,few,TRBJ2-1,-
CASSISTTHNEQFF,TGCGCCAGCAGCATATCGACAACTCACAATGAGCAGTTCTTC,TRBV5-1,-,TRBJ2-1,-
CASSSTSGSFEQYF,TGTGCCAGCAGCTCCACTAGCGGGAGTTTCGAGCAGTACTTC,TRBV11-2,-,TRBJ2-7,TRBD2
CASSLLASGPYEQYF,TGTGCCAGCAGTTTATTGGCTAGCGGACCCTACGAGCAGTACTTC,TRBV6-5,-,TRBJ2-7,TRBD2
CASSRTSGSPYEQYF,TGTGCCAGCAGTCGAACTAGCGGGAGCCCCTACGAGCAGTACTTC,TRBV28,-,TRBJ2-7,TRBD2
CASSEIGRNSPLHF,TGTGCCAGCAGCGAAATAGGGAGGAATTCACCCCTCCACTTT,TRBV5-5,once,TRBJ1-6,-
CASSGVSYEQYF,TGTGCCAGCAGCGGGGTTTCCTACGAGCAGTACTTC,TRBV5-6,-,TRBJ2-7,-
CASSSTGTSWEQYF,TGTGCCAGCAGCTCTACCGGGACTAGCTGGGAGCAGTACTTC,TRBV7-9,-,TRBJ2-7,TRBD2
CASSFTGPFASTEAFF,TGTGCCAGCAGTTTCACGGGACCCTTCGCGAGCACTGAAGCTTTCTTT,TRBV28,-,TRBJ1-1,-
CASSLVVGGTEGF,TGTGCCAGCAGCTTAGTGGTGGGCGGGACGGAGGGCTTC,TRBV7-2,-,TRBJ2-7,-